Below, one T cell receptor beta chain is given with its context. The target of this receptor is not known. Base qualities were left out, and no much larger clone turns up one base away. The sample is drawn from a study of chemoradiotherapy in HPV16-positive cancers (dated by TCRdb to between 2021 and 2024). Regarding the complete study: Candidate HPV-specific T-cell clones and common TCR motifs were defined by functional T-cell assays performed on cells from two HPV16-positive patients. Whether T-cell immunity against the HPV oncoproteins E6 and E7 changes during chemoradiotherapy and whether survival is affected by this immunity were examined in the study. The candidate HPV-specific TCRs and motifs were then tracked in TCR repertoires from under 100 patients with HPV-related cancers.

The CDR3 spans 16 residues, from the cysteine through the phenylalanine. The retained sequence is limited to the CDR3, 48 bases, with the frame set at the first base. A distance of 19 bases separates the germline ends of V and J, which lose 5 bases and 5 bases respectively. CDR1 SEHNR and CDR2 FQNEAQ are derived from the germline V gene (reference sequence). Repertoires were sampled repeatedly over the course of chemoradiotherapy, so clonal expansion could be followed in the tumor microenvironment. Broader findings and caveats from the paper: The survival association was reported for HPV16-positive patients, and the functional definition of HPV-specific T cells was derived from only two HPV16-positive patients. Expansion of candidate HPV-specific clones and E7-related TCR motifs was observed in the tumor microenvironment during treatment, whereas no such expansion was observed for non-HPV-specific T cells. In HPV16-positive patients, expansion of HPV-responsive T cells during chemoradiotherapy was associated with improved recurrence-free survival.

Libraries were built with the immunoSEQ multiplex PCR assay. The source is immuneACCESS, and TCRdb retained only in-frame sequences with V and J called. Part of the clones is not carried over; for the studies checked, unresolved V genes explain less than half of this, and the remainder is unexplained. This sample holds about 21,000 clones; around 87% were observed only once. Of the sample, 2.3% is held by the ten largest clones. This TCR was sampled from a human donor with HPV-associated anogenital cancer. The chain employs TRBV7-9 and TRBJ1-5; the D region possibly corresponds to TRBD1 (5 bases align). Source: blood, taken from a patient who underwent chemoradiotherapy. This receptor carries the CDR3 CASSEAGAGFDQPQHF. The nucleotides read TGTGCCAGCAGCGAAGCTGGGGCAGGGTTTGATCAGCCCCAGCATTTT.